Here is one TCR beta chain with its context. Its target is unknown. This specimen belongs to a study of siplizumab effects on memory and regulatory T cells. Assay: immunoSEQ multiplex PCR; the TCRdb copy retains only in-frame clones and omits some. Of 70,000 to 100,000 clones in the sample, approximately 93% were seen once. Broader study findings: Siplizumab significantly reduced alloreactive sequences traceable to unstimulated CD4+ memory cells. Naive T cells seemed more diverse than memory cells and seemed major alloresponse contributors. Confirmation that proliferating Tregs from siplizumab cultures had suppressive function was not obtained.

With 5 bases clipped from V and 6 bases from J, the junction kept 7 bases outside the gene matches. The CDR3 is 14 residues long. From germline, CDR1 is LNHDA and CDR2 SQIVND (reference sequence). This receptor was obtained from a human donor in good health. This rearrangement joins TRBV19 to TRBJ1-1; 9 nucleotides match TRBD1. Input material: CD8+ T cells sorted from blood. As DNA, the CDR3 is TGTGCCAGTAGTTTACAGGGGGCGTTCGCTGAAGCTTTCTTT. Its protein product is CASSLQGAFAEAFF.